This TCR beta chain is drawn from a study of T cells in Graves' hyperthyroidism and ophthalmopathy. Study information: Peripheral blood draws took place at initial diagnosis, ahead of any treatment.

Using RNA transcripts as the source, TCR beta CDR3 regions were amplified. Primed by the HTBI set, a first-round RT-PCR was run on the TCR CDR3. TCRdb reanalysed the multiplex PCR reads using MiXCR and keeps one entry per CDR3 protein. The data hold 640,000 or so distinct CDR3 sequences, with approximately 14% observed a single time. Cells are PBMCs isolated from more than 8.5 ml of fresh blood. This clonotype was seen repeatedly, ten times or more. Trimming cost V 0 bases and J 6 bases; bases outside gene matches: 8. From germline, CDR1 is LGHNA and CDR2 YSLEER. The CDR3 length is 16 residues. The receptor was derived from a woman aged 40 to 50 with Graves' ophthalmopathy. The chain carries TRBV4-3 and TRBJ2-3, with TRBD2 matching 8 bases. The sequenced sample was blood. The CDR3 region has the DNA TGCGCCAGCAGCCAAGAAAGCGGGAGTGGTGTGGATACGCAGTATTTT. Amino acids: CASSQESGSGVDTQYF.